What follows are 28 T cell receptor beta chains derived from one specimen sequenced in a study of blood T cell repertoires in COVID-19. Clones were sequenced by immunoSEQ multiplex PCR, and TCRdb holds only the in-frame ones, with some missing. The sample lists 60,000 to 75,000 clones, 88% occurring once. The source material was peripheral blood. These receptors were collected from a human donor in a cohort sampled during active COVID-19.

This clone has a single count. The chain combines TRBV9 with TRBJ2-7, with D possibly TRBD1 on 5 matching bases. From germline, CDR1 is SGDLS and CDR2 YYNGEE. CDR3 size: 13 residues. V was pared by 4 bases and J by 4 bases, with 12 bases between. The CDR3 DNA reads TGTGCCAGCAGCCGCTCAGGGTCATACGAGCAGTACTTC. This sequence encodes CASSRSGSYEQYF.

J is TRBJ2-7 and V is TRBV30; TRBD2 agrees at 7 bases. The CDR3 length is 12 residues. Trimming cost V 3 bases and J 3 bases; bases outside gene matches: 2. Germline CDR1 is GTSNPN and CDR2 is SVGIG (reference sequence). Here the CDR3 reads CAWRGLGYEQYF. The CDR3, as DNA: TGTGCCTGGAGAGGACTAGGCTACGAGCAGTACTTC.

The chain employs TRBV19 and TRBJ1-2, with D possibly being TRBD1 (6 bases). Germline loops: CDR1 LNHDA, CDR2 SQIVND (reference sequence). The CDR3 covers 18 residues. The germline V and J ends were trimmed by 7 bases and 0 bases, with 24 bases remaining between them. This chain's CDR3 is CASTTTGSHSATNYGYTF. The CDR3 coding sequence is TGTGCCAGTACAACGACAGGCTCCCACTCGGCAACTAACTATGGCTACACCTTC.

V usage is TRBV7-8 and J usage is TRBJ2-7, with D perhaps TRBD1 (5 bases). The CDR3 consists of 13 residues. The ends were cut back, 3 bases at V and 5 bases at J, with 11 bases in the middle. Germline V gives CDR1 SGHVS, CDR2 FQNEAQ. The CDR3 reads CASSFRLGHEQYF. CDR3 sequence (DNA): TGTGCCAGCAGCTTCAGGCTGGGGCACGAGCAGTACTTC.

This rearrangement joins TRBV5-3 to TRBJ1-6; D is possibly TRBD1 (6 bases). TRBV5-3 is given ORF status, its function remaining uncertain. The CDR3 spans 15 residues. V dropped 4 bases and J dropped 4 bases, with 12 bases sitting between them. CDR3 nucleotides: TGTGCCAGAAGCCCACGGACAGATTATAATTCACCCCTCCACTTT. This encodes CARSPRTDYNSPLHF.

This CDR3 reads CASQTANEQFF. CDR3 in DNA: TGTGCCAGTCAGACTGCTAATGAGCAGTTCTTC. The rearrangement links TRBV5-5 to TRBJ2-1, with D unclear. CDR1 SGHKS and CDR2 YYEKEE come from the germline V gene (reference sequence). The CDR3 totals 11 residues. Trimming took off 8 bases at V and 7 bases at J, with 10 bases between the two ends.

This chain links TRBV7-2 with TRBJ2-5; 12 nucleotides line up with TRBD2. Germline CDR1 reads SGHTA; CDR2 reads FQGNSA. The CDR3 covers 17 residues. The trim removed 4 bases at V and 5 bases at J, leaving 11 bases unmatched. CDR3 bases: TGTGCCAGCAGCTCGATCCCTAGCGGGGGGGCGGGCGAGACCCAGTACTTC. Residues: CASSSIPSGGAGETQYF.

This clone was picked up a small number of times. The genes are TRBV2 and TRBJ2-2; D is possibly TRBD2 (5 bases). The CDR3 consists of 11 residues. Germline loops: CDR1 SNHLY, CDR2 FYNNEI. Trimming left V 6 bases short and J 6 bases short, with 5 bases between. The CDR3 DNA reads as TGTGCCAGCAGGGAGGCCGGGGAGCTGTTTTTT. Translating gives CASREAGELFF. Combining the CDR3 with reference TRBV2 and TRBJ2-2 gives the whole variable domain EPEVTQTPSHQVTQMGQEVILRCVPISNHLYFYWYRQILGQKVEFLVSFYNNEISEKSEIFDDQFSVERPDGSNFTLKIRSTKLEDSAMYFCASREAGELFFGEGSRLTVL.

This chain links TRBV7-9 with TRBJ2-5, with D possibly TRBD2 on 5 matching bases. The CDR3 extends over 15 amino acids. Germline V gene data show CDR1 as SEHNR and CDR2 as FQNEAQ (reference sequence). V was clipped by 5 bases and J by 5 bases, with 18 bases between them. CDR3 protein: CASSRLNGIGETQYF. CDR3 coding DNA: TGTGCCAGCAGCCGCCTGAACGGGATTGGGGAGACCCAGTACTTC.

This chain joins TRBV18 and TRBJ2-5, with 9 bases lining up with TRBD2. J gave up 5 bases and V 3 bases, and 7 bases lay outside the gene matches. Germline V gene sequence: CDR1 KGHSH, CDR2 LQKENI. The CDR3 spans 15 residues. DNA for the CDR3: TGTGCCAGCTCACCTGCTAGCGGGATTGGGGAGACCCAGTACTTC. Protein: CASSPASGIGETQYF.

The CDR3 DNA sequence: TGTGCCAGTAGTAGGCGGGGGGCCTACAATGAGCAGTTCTTC. Protein sequence: CASSRRGAYNEQFF. The V gene is TRBV19, the J gene TRBJ2-1; 8 bases are shared with TRBD2. Trimming removed 4 bases from V and 2 bases from J; junction bases left unmatched: 1. Per the germline V gene, CDR1 is LNHDA and CDR2 is SQIVND (reference sequence). This CDR3 has 14 residues.

The gene calls are TRBV5-4 and TRBJ1-1; D remains unclear. The CDR3 sequence is 16 residues long. V shed 0 bases and J shed 0 bases, with 12 bases lying between them. Germline V gives CDR1 SGHNT, CDR2 YYREEE (reference sequence). CDR3: CASSLGRTLMNTEAFF. The CDR3 DNA sequence: TGTGCCAGCAGCTTGGGTAGAACCCTAATGAACACTGAAGCTTTCTTT.

The V and J genes are TRBV7-8 and TRBJ2-7; 8 nucleotides line up with TRBD1. The length of the CDR3 is 15 residues. CDR1 and CDR2 (germline): SGHVS, FQNEAQ. The ends lost 4 bases at V and 5 bases at J; junction bases unmatched: 10. The CDR3 here is CASSSRSGGDHEQYF. The CDR3 coding sequence is TGTGCCAGCAGCTCCCGGTCAGGGGGCGACCACGAGCAGTACTTC.

This chain uses TRBV27 with TRBJ2-7; 8 nucleotides line up with TRBD1. Germline CDR1 and CDR2: MNHEY and SMNVEV (reference sequence). V lost 6 bases and J lost 3; bases outside the gene matches: 7. This CDR3 contains 14 residues. This chain's CDR3 is CASSVRGQVYEQYF. In nucleotides, the CDR3 is TGTGCCAGCAGCGTCAGGGGACAGGTCTACGAGCAGTACTTC.

Only one count was recorded for this clone. The V call is TRBV5-1, the J call TRBJ2-6; D remains unclear. The CDR3 runs to 13 residues. Germline V lookup: CDR1 SGHRS, CDR2 YFSETQ. The V end was cut by 4 bases, the J end by 5 bases, with 7 bases between. The CDR3 bases are TGCGCCAGCAGCCCCGACAGGGCCAACGTCCTGACTTTC. Amino acids: CASSPDRANVLTF.

The genes are TRBV4-1 and TRBJ1-1; the D is unclear. This CDR3 has 14 residues. CDR1 is MGHRA, CDR2 YSYEKL, per germline. The germline V and J ends were trimmed by 0 bases and 2 bases, with 7 bases remaining between them. The CDR3, as DNA: TGCGCCAGCAGCCAAGATAGCCCAAACACTGAAGCTTTCTTT. Translation: CASSQDSPNTEAFF.

V usage is TRBV5-6 and J usage is TRBJ1-1; 7 bases fit TRBD1. CDR1 and CDR2 (germline): SGHDT, YYEEEE. V was pared by 4 bases and J by 0 bases, with 6 bases of the junction left unmatched. The CDR3 totals 15 residues. The CDR3 protein is CASSGGTEMNTEAFF. For the CDR3, the DNA is TGTGCCAGCAGCGGGGGGACAGAAATGAACACTGAAGCTTTCTTT.

The gene calls are TRBV20-1 and TRBJ2-2, with 12 bases aligning to TRBD2. The ends lost 3 bases at V and 6 bases at J; junction bases unmatched: 5. In germline, CDR1 is DFQATT, CDR2 SNEGSKA (reference sequence). This CDR3 comprises 15 residues. In DNA form, the CDR3 reads TGCAGTGCTAGTGTCACTAGCGGGGGGTCCGGGGAGCTGTTTTTT. Translating gives CSASVTSGGSGELFF.

This clone was counted a few times. The chain is built from TRBV25-1 and TRBJ1-1, with 8 bases matching TRBD1. The CDR3 extends over 13 amino acids. Trimming cost V 6 bases and J 1 base; bases outside gene matches: 1. Germline-derived CDR1 and CDR2 are MGHDK and SYGVNS. CDR3 nucleotide sequence: TGTGCCAGCAGGGACAGGGCGAACACTGAAGCTTTCTTT. It yields the protein CASRDRANTEAFF. The full variable domain, its missing parts supplied by reference TRBV25-1 and TRBJ1-1, is EADIYQTPRYLVIGTGKKITLECSQTMGHDKMYWYQQDPGMELHLIHYSYGVNSTEKGDLSSESTVSRIRTEHFPLTLESARPSHTSQYLCASRDRANTEAFFGQGTRLTVV.

The chain recombines TRBV19 with TRBJ2-2; tentative D call: TRBD2 (5 bases). CDR1 LNHDA and CDR2 SQIVND come from the germline V gene (reference sequence). Between the trimmed V and J ends, which lost 6 bases and 6 bases, there was a span of 8 bases. CDR3 size: 12 residues. The CDR3 region has the DNA TGTGCCAGTAGGTGGGAGTCCGGGGAGCTGTTTTTT. Translated, it gives CASRWESGELFF.

The J gene is TRBJ2-3, the V gene TRBV9; the match to TRBD2 covers 8 bases. The germline V gene has CDR1 SGDLS and CDR2 YYNGEE. The CDR3 has 15 residues. Trimming removed 2 bases from V and 3 bases from J; junction bases left unmatched: 5. The CDR3 region is CASSVVGGETDTQYF. CDR3 DNA sequence: TGTGCCAGCAGCGTGGTCGGGGGGGAGACAGATACGCAGTATTTT. Based on the CDR3 plus reference TRBV9 and TRBJ2-3, the full variable domain is DSGVTQTPKHLITATGQRVTLRCSPRSGDLSVYWYQQSLDQGLQFLIQYYNGEERAKGNILERFSAQQFPDLHSELNLSSLELGDSALYFCASSVVGGETDTQYFGPGTRLTVL.

This chain connects TRBV28 to TRBJ2-3; D remains unclear. With 3 bases removed from V and 0 bases from J, the gap between germline ends came to 13 bases. There are 16 residues in the CDR3. Germline V CDR1 and CDR2: MDHEN, SYDVKM. CDR3 amino acids: CASSLAGLGSTDTQYF. The CDR3, as DNA: TGTGCCAGCAGTTTGGCTGGGCTCGGTAGCACAGATACGCAGTATTTT.

The V gene is TRBV30, the J gene TRBJ2-1; 14 bases line up with TRBD2. Germline CDR1 is GTSNPN and CDR2 is SVGIG (reference sequence). CDR3 length: 17 amino acids. J was trimmed by 4 bases and V by 0 bases; bases with no gene match: 5. CDR3 residues: CAWSVGLAGASYNEQFF. The CDR3 nucleotides read TGTGCCTGGAGTGTGGGACTAGCGGGAGCCTCATACAATGAGCAGTTCTTC.

The chain joins TRBV5-8 to TRBJ2-7, with TRBD1 identical over 11 bases. V gave up 4 bases and J gave up 0 bases; unmatched junction bases: 6. This CDR3 is built from 16 residues. Germline CDR1 is SGHTS and CDR2 is YDEGEE. The CDR3 spells CASSRTGTGGSYEQYF. DNA for the CDR3: TGTGCCAGCAGCCGAACCGGGACAGGGGGCTCCTACGAGCAGTACTTC.

The V call is TRBV2, the J call TRBJ2-7; TRBD1 agrees at 8 bases. The ends lost 10 bases at V and 3 bases at J; junction bases unmatched: 11. This CDR3 spans 14 amino acids. Germline V gene lookup returns CDR1 SNHLY and CDR2 FYNNEI. This CDR3 reads CATIEGQGDYEQYF. CDR3 coding DNA: TGTGCCACCATCGAAGGACAGGGTGACTACGAGCAGTACTTC. The variable domain in full, completed from reference TRBV2 and TRBJ2-7, reads EPEVTQTPSHQVTQMGQEVILRCVPISNHLYFYWYRQILGQKVEFLVSFYNNEISEKSEIFDDQFSVERPDGSNFTLKIRSTKLEDSAMYFCATIEGQGDYEQYFGPGTRLTVT.

This clone was counted once. CDR3 in DNA: TGTGCCAGCAGTCACCGAGTAGCGGGAGGGCCAACGTTGAACACAGATACGCAGTATTTT. Translating it yields CASSHRVAGGPTLNTDTQYF. The chain carries TRBV6-6 and TRBJ2-3; 11 bases are a match to TRBD2. This CDR3 is 20 amino acids long. The germline V gene encodes CDR1 MNHNY and CDR2 SVGAGI (reference sequence). V was clipped by 5 bases and J by 2 bases; unmatched bases: 18.

This chain links TRBV24-1 with TRBJ2-3, with 7 bases aligning to TRBD1. Trimming removed 4 bases from V and 4 bases from J; junction bases left unmatched: 7. The CDR3 has 15 amino acids. Germline V gene sequence: CDR1 KGHDR, CDR2 SFDVKD. The CDR3 region is CATSDRGTDPDTQYF. CDR3 in DNA: TGTGCCACCAGTGACCGAGGGACAGACCCAGATACGCAGTATTTT.

V usage is TRBV2 and J usage is TRBJ2-3; D perhaps matches TRBD1 (5 bases). Trimming shortened V by 3 bases and J by 2 bases, and 12 bases separated the two germline ends. Per the germline V gene, CDR1 is SNHLY and CDR2 is FYNNEI. The CDR3 extends over 15 amino acids. CDR3: CASSDRQGVTDTQYF. DNA of the CDR3: TGTGCCAGCAGTGATAGGCAGGGCGTCACAGATACGCAGTATTTT.